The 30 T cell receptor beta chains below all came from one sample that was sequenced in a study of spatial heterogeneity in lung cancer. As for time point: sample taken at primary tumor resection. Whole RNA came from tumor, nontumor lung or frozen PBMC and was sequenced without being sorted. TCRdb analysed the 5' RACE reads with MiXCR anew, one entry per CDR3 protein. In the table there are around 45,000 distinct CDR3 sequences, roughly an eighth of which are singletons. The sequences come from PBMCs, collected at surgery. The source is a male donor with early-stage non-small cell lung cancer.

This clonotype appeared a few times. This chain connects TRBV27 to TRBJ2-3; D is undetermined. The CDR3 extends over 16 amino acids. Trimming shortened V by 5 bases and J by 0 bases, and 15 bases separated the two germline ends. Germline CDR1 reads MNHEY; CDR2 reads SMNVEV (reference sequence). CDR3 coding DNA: TGTGCCAGCAGTCTGTCCCATCAAACTAGCACAGATACGCAGTATTTT. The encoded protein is CASSLSHQTSTDTQYF.

CDR3 sequence reads: CASSPTGGSSVLDTQYF. CDR3 in DNA: TGCGCCAGCAGCCCCACTGGGGGTAGCTCGGTTTTAGATACGCAGTATTTT. V is TRBV5-1 and J is TRBJ2-3; D may correspond to TRBD1 or TRBD2 (5 bases each). Germline V lookup: CDR1 SGHRS, CDR2 YFSETQ. V was pared by 4 bases and J by 5 bases, with 23 bases between. This CDR3 spans 17 amino acids.

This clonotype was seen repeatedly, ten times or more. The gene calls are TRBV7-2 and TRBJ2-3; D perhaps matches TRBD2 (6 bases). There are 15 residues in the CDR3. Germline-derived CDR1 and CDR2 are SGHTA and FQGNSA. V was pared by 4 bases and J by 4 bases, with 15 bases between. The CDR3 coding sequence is TGTGCCAGCAGCTATGGGGGGAGGTCAGCAGATACGCAGTATTTT. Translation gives CASSYGGRSADTQYF. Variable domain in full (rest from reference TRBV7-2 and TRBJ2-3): GAGVSQSPSNKVTEKGKDVELRCDPISGHTALYWYRQSLGQGLEFLIYFQGNSAPDKSGLPSDRFSAERTGGSVSTLTIQRTQQEDSAVYLCASSYGGRSADTQYFGPGTRLTVL.

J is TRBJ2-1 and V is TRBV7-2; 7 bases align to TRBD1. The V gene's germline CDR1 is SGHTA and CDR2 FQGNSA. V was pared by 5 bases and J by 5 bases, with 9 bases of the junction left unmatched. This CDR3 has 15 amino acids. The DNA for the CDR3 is TGTGCCAGCAGCCCCGGGACAGCTAGAAACAATGAGCAGTTCTTC. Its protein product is CASSPGTARNNEQFF.

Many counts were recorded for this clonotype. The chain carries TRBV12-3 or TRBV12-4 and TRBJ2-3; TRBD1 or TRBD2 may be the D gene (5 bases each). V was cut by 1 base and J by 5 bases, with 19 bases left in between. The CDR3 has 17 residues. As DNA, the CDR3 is TGTGCCAGCAGTTTAGGAGGTATGGGACCCGACGGAGATACGCAGTATTTT. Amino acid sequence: CASSLGGMGPDGDTQYF.

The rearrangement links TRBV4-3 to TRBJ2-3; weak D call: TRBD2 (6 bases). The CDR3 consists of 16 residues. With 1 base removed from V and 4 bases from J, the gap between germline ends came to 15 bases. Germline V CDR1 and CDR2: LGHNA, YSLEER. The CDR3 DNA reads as TGCGCCAGCAGCCAAGTTGGGAGGAGAGTTTCAGATACGCAGTATTTT. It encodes CASSQVGRRVSDTQYF.

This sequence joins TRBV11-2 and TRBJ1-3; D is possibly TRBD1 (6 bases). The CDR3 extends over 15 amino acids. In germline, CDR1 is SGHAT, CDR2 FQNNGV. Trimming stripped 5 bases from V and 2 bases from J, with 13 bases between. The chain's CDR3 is CASSLLQGAGNTIYF. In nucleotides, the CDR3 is TGTGCCAGCAGCCTATTACAGGGAGCTGGAAACACCATATATTTT.

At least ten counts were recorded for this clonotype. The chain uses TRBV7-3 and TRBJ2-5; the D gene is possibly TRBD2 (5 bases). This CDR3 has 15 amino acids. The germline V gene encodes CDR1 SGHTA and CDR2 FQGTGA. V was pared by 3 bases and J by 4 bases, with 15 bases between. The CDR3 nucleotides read TGTGCCAGCAGCTTGTATAGGGTCAGCGGAGAGACCCAGTACTTC. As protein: CASSLYRVSGETQYF.

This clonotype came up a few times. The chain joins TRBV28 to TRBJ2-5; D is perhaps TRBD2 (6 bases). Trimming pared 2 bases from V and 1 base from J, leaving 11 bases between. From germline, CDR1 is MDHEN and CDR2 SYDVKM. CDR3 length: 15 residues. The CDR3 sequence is CASSLDPGGQETQYF. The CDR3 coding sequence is TGTGCCAGCAGTTTAGACCCCGGGGGCCAAGAGACCCAGTACTTC.

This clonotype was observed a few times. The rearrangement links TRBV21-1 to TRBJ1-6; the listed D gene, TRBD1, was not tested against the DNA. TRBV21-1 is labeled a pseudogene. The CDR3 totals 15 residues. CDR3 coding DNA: TGTGCCAGCACTAGCTCAGGGACGGACAATTCACCCCTCCACTTT. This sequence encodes CASTSSGTDNSPLHF.

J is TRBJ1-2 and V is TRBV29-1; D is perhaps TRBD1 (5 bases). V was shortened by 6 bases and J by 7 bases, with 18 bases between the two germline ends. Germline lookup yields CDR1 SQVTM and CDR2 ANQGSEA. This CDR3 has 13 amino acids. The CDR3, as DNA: TGCAGCGTGCCCGTGGGAGGGGCGTCTGGCTACACCTTC. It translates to CSVPVGGASGYTF. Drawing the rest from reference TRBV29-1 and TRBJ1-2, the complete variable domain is SAVISQKPSRDICQRGTSLTIQCQVDSQVTMMFWYRQQPGQSLTLIATANQGSEATYESGFVIDKFPISRPNLTFSTLTVSNMSPEDSSIYLCSVPVGGASGYTFGSGTRLTVV.

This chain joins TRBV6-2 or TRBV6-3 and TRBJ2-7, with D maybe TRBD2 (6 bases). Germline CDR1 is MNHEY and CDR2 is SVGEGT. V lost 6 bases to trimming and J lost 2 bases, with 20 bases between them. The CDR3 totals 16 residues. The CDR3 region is CASRARTGTRPYEQYF. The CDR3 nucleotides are TGTGCCAGCAGGGCCCGTACCGGGACTCGCCCCTACGAGCAGTACTTC.

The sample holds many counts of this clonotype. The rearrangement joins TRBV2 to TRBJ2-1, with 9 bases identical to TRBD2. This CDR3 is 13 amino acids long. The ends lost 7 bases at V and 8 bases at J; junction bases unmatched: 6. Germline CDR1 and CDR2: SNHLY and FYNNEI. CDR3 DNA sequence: TGTGCCAGCACTAGGCTAGCGGGGTATGAGCAGTTCTTC. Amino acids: CASTRLAGYEQFF.

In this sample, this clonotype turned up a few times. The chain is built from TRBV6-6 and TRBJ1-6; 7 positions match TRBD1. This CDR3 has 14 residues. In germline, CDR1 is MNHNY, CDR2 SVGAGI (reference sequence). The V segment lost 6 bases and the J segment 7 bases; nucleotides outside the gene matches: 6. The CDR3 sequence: CASRPGQQNSPLHF. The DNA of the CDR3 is TGTGCCAGCAGGCCGGGACAGCAAAATTCACCCCTCCACTTT.

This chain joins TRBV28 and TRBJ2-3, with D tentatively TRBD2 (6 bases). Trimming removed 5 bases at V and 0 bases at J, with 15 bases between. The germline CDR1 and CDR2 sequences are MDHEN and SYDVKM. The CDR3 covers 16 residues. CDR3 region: CASSTRVRGSTDTQYF. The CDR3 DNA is TGTGCCAGCAGTACTAGGGTGCGGGGAAGCACAGATACGCAGTATTTT.

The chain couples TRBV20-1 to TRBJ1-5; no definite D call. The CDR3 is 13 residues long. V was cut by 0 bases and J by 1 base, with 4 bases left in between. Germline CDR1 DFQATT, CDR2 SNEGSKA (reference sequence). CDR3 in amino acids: CSARDRSNQPQHF. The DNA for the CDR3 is TGCAGTGCTAGAGATCGGAGCAATCAGCCCCAGCATTTT.

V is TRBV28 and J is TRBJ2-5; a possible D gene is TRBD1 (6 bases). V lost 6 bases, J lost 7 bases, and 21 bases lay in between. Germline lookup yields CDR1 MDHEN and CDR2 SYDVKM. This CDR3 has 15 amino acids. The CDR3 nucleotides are TGTGCCAGCAGCCCTTCCGACAGGCCCCAGGGGACCCAGTACTTC. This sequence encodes CASSPSDRPQGTQYF.

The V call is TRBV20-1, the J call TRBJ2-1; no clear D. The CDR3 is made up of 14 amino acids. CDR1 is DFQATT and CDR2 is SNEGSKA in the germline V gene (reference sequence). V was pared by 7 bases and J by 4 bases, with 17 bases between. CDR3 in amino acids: CSVNRDSLYNEQFF. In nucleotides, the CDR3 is TGCAGTGTTAACCGAGACTCGCTATACAATGAGCAGTTCTTC.

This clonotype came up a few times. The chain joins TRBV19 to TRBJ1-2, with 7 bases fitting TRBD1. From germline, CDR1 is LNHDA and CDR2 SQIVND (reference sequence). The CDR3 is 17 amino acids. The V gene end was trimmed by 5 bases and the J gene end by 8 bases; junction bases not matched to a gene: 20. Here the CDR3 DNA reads TGTGCCAGTAGTCTGATCCGTCAGACAGGGCTTGGTGGAGGCTACACCTTC. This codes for CASSLIRQTGLGGGYTF.

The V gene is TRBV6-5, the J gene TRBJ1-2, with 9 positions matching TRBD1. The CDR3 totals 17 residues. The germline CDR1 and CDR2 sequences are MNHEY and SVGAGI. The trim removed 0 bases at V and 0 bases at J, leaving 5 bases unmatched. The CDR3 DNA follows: TGTGCCAGCAGTTACTCGACCGGGACAGGGACTAACTATGGCTACACCTTC. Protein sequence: CASSYSTGTGTNYGYTF.

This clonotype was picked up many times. The CDR3 region is CASRTSVVDTQYF. Here the CDR3 DNA reads TGCGCCAGCCGGACTAGCGTGGTAGATACGCAGTATTTT. The chain recombines TRBV4-1 with TRBJ2-3, with TRBD2 matching over 9 bases. Germline V gene sequence: CDR1 MGHRA, CDR2 YSYEKL. V trimming: 8 bases; J trimming: 5 bases; junction bases outside the gene matches: 5. The CDR3 covers 13 residues.

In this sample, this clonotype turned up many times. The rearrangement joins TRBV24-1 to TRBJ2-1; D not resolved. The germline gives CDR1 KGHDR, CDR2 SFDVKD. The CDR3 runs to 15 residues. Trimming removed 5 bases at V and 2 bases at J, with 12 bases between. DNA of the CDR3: TGTGCCACCAGTGGAACTTGGCAGACCTACAATGAGCAGTTCTTC. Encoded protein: CATSGTWQTYNEQFF.

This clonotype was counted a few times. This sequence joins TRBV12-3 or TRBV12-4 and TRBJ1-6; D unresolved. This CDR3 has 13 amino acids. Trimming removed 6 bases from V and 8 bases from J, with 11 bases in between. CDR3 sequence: CASSASGDSPLHF. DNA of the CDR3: TGTGCCAGCAGCGCCTCTGGGGATTCACCCCTCCACTTT.

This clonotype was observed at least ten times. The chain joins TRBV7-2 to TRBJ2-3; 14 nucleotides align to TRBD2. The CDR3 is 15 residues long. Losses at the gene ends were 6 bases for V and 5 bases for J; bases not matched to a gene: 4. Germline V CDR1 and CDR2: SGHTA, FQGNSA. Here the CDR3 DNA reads TGTGCCAGCAGAGGACTAGCGGGGGGTTTAGATACGCAGTATTTT. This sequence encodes CASRGLAGGLDTQYF.

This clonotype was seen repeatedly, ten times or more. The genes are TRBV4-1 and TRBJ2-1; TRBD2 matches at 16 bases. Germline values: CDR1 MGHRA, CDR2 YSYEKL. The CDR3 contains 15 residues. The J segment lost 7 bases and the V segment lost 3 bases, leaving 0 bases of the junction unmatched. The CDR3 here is CASSQGLAGGNEQFF. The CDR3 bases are TGCGCCAGCAGCCAGGGACTAGCGGGAGGGAATGAGCAGTTCTTC.

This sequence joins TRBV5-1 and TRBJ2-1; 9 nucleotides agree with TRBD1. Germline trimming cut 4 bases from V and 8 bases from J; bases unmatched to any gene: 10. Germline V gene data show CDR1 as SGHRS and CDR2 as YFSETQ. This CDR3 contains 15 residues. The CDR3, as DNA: TGCGCCAGCAGCCCGAGGGGACAGGGAGTCTATGAGCAGTTCTTC. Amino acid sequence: CASSPRGQGVYEQFF.

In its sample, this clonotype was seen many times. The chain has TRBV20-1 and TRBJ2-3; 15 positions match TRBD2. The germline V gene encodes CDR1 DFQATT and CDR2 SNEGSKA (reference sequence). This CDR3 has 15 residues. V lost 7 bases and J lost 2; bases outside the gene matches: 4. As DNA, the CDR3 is TGCAGTGGGACTAGCGGGGGGGATTTCACAGATACGCAGTATTTT. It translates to CSGTSGGDFTDTQYF.

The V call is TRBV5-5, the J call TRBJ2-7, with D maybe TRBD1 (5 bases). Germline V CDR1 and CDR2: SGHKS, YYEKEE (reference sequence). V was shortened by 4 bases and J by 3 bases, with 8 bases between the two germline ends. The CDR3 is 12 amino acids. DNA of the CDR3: TGTGCCAGCAGCCAGACAGTCTACGAGCAGTACTTC. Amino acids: CASSQTVYEQYF.

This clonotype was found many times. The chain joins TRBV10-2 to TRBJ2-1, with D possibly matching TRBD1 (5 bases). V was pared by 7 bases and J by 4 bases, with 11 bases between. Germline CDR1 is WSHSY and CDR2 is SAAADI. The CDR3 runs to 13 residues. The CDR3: CASTPDRYNEQFF. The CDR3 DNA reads TGCGCCAGCACTCCAGACAGATACAATGAGCAGTTCTTC.

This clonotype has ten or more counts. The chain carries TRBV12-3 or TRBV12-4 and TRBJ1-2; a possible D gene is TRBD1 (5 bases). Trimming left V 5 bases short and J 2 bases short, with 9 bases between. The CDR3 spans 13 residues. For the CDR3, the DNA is TGTGCCAGCAGTCGGACACGGAACTATGGCTACACCTTC. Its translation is CASSRTRNYGYTF.